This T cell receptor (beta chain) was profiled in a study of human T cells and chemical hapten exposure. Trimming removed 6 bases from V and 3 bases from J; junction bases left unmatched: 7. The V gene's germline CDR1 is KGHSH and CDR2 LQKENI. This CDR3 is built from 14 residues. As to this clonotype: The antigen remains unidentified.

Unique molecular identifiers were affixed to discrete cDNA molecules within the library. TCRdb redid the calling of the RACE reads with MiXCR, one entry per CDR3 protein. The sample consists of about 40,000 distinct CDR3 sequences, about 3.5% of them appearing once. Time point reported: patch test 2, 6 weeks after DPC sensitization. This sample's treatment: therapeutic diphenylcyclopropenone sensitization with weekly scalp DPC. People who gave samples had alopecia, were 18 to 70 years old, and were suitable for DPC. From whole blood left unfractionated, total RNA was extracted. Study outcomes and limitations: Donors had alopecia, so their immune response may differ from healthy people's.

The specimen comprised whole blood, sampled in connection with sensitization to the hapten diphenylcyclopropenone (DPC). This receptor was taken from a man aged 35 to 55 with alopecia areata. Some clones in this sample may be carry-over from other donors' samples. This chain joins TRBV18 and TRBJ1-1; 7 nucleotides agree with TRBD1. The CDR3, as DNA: TGTGCCAGCTCCCGGGGAGGGGGCCACACTGAAGCTTTCTTT. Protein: CASSRGGGHTEAFF.